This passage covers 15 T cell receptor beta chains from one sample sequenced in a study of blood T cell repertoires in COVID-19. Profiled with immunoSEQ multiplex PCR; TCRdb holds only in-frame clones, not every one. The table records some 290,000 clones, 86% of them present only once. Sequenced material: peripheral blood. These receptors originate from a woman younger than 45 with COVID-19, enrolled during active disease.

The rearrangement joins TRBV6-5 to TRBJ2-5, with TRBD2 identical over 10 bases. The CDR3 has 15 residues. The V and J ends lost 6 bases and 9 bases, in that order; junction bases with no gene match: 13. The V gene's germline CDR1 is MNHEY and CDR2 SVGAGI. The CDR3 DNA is TGTGCCAGCAGCGACTTAGCGGGGGGTACTGAAGCCCAGTACTTC. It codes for CASSDLAGGTEAQYF.

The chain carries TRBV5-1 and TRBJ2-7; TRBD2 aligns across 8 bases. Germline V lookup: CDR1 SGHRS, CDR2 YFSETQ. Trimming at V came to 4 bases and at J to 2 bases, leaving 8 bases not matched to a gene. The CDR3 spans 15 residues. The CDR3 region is CASSQLVAGPYEQYF. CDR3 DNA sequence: TGCGCCAGCAGCCAACTAGTAGCGGGACCCTACGAGCAGTACTTC.

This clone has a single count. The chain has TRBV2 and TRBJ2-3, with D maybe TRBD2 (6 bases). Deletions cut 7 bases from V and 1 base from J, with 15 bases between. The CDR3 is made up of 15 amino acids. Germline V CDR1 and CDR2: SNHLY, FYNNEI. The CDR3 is CASILPGGGTDTQYF. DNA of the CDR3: TGTGCCAGCATCCTCCCGGGCGGGGGCACAGATACGCAGTATTTT. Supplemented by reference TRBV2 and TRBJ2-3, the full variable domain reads EPEVTQTPSHQVTQMGQEVILRCVPISNHLYFYWYRQILGQKVEFLVSFYNNEISEKSEIFDDQFSVERPDGSNFTLKIRSTKLEDSAMYFCASILPGGGTDTQYFGPGTRLTVL.

The CDR3 nucleotides are TGTGCCAGCAGCCTTGGTTCCCCGGACTATGGCTACACCTTC. It yields the protein CASSLGSPDYGYTF. The chain recombines TRBV3-1 (or the pseudogene TRBV3-2) with TRBJ1-2, with D hard to call. This CDR3 is 14 amino acids long. V was pared by 4 bases and J by 3 bases, with 12 bases between. Germline V gives CDR1 LGHDT, CDR2 YNNKEL (reference sequence).

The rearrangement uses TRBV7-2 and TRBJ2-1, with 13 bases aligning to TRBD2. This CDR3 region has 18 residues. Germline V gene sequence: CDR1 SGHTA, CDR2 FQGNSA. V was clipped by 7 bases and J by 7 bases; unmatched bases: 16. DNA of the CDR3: TGTGCCAGCACCCTCCACCTGATACCGGGACTAGCGGGGAATGAGCAGTTCTTC. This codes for CASTLHLIPGLAGNEQFF.

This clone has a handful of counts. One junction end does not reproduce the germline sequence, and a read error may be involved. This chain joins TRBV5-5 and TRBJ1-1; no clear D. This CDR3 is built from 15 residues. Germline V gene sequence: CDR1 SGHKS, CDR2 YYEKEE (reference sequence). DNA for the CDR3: TGTGCCAGCAGCTCTACACCGACCTTGAACAGTGAAGCTTTCTTT. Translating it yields CASSSTPTLNSEAFF.

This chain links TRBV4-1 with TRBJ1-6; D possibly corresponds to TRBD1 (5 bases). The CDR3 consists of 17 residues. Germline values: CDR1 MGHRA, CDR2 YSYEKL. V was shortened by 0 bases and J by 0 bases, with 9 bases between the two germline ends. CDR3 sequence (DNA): TGCGCCAGCAGCCAAGATACAGGCTCCTCCTATAATTCACCCCTCCACTTT. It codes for CASSQDTGSSYNSPLHF.

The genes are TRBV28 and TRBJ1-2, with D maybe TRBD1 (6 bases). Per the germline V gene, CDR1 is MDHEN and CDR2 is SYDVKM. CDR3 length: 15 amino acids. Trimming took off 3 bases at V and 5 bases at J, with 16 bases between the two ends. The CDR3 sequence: CASSFLELRGYGYTF. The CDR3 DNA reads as TGTGCCAGCAGTTTTTTGGAGTTGAGGGGGTATGGCTACACCTTC.

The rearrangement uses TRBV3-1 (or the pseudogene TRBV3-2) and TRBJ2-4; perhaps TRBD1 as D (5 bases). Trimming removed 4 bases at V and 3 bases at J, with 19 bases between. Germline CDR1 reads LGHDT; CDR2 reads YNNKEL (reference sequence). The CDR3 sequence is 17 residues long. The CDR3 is CASSPRWGGQFKNIQYF. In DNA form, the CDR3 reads TGTGCCAGCAGCCCCCGTTGGGGCGGCCAGTTCAAAAACATTCAGTACTTC.

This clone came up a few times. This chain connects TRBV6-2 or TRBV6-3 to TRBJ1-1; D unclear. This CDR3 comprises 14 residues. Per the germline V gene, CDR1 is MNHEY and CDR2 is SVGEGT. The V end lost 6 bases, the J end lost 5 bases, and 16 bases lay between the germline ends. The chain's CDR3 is CASSFRTEGTEAFF. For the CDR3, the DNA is TGTGCCAGCAGCTTCCGGACGGAGGGAACTGAAGCTTTCTTT.

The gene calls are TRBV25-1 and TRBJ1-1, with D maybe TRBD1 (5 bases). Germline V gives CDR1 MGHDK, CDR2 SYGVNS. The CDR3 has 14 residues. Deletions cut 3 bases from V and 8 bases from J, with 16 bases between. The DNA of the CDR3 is TGTGCCAGCAGTGATCCCGGGGGAGAGCGAGAAGCTTTCTTT. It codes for CASSDPGGEREAFF.

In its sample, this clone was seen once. For the CDR3, the DNA is TGTGCCAGCAGCTTGCGAAGCGGGACATCTACAATTGGCTACACCTTC. Encoded protein: CASSLRSGTSTIGYTF. The chain couples TRBV7-2 to TRBJ1-2; D perhaps matches TRBD1 (6 bases). V dropped 3 bases and J dropped 7 bases, with 21 bases sitting between them. CDR1 is SGHTA, CDR2 FQGNSA, per germline. The CDR3 runs to 16 residues. The variable domain in full, with the rest retrieved from reference TRBV7-2 and TRBJ1-2, is GAGVSQSPSNKVTEKGKDVELRCDPISGHTALYWYRQSLGQGLEFLIYFQGNSAPDKSGLPSDRFSAERTGGSVSTLTIQRTQQEDSAVYLCASSLRSGTSTIGYTFGSGTRLTVV.

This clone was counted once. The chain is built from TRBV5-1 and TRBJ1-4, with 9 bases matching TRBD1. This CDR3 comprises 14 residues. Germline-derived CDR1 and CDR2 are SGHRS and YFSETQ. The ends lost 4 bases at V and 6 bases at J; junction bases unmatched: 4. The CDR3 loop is CASSRTGVDEKLFF. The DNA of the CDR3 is TGCGCCAGCAGCAGGACAGGGGTTGATGAAAAACTGTTTTTT. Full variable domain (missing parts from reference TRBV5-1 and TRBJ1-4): KAGVTQTPRYLIKTRGQQVTLSCSPISGHRSVSWYQQTPGQGLQFLFEYFSETQRNKGNFPGRFSGRQFSNSRSEMNVSTLELGDSALYLCASSRTGVDEKLFFGSGTQLSVL.

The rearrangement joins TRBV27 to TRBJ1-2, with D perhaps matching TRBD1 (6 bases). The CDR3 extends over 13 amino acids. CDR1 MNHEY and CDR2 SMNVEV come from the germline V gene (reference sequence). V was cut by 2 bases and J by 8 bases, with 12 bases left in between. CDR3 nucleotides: TGTGCCAGCAGTTTAGGGGGGGCGGAAGGCTACACCTTC. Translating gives CASSLGGAEGYTF.

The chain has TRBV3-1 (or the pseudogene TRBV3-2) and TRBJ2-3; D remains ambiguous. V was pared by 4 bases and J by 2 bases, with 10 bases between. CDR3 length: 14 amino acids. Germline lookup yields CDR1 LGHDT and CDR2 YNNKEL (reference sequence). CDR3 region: CASSPPGFTDTQYF. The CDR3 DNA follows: TGTGCCAGCAGCCCTCCAGGTTTCACAGATACGCAGTATTTT.